The rows below give T cell receptor beta chains drawn from one sample of a study of blood T cell repertoires in COVID-19. The protocol was immunoSEQ multiplex PCR, while the TCRdb copy is restricted to in-frame clones and leaves out a portion. Of 160,000 or so clones in the sample, 89% were seen once. The sample consisted of peripheral blood. These receptor sequences come from a man in his sixties with acute or convalescent COVID-19. CDR3s include the opening cysteine and the closing phenylalanine or tryptophan. D genes are given only for firm matches. Expanded clones are given a class, and other clones once, few, many or no size at all.

TRBJ2-1	-	TRBV24-1	-	CATRPAGLNEQFF	TGTGCCACCAGGCCGGCAGGGCTCAATGAGCAGTTCTTC
TRBJ1-6	-	TRBV5-1	-	CASSLDQRNSPLHF	TGCGCCAGCAGCTTGGACCAGAGGAATTCACCCCTCCACTTT
TRBJ1-1	-	TRBV3-1/TRBV3-2	-	CASSQDGRWAEAFF	TGTGCCAGCAGCCAAGATGGGAGGTGGGCTGAAGCTTTCTTT
TRBJ2-1	once	TRBV11-2	TRBD1	CASSVRQGISEQFF	TGTGCCAGCAGCGTACGACAGGGGATAAGTGAGCAGTTCTTC
TRBJ2-1	-	TRBV24-1	-	CATSDPFGETLNEQFF	TGTGCCACCAGTGACCCCTTCGGGGAGACCCTCAATGAGCAGTTCTTC
TRBJ1-4	-	TRBV6-5	TRBD1	CASSLQGRNEKLFF	TGTGCCAGCAGTCTACAGGGGCGCAATGAAAAACTGTTTTTT
TRBJ1-1	-	TRBV3-1/TRBV3-2	-	CASSQAGEAFF	TGTGCCAGCAGCCAAGCAGGCGAAGCTTTCTTT
TRBJ2-3	-	TRBV27	TRBD2	CASSRLAGGTDTQYF	TGTGCCAGCAGTCGACTAGCGGGGGGAACAGATACGCAGTATTTT
TRBJ2-1	-	TRBV9	TRBD2	CASSNSGGTYNEQFF	TGTGCCAGCAGCAATAGCGGGGGGACCTACAATGAGCAGTTCTTC
TRBJ2-1	-	TRBV5-1	TRBD1	CASSPGQGKVNEQFF	TGCGCCAGCAGCCCGGGACAGGGGAAAGTCAATGAGCAGTTCTTC
TRBJ2-7	-	TRBV19	-	CASSPRRAGTYEQYF	TGTGCCAGTAGTCCAAGAAGGGCAGGGACCTACGAGCAGTACTTC
TRBJ1-1	-	TRBV4-2	TRBD1	CASSQGYGTDLEAFF	TGTGCCAGCAGCCAAGGGTACGGGACAGACCTAGAAGCTTTCTTT
TRBJ1-5	-	TRBV15	-	CATSRDRGKWPQHF	TGTGCCACCAGCAGAGACAGGGGCAAGTGGCCCCAGCATTTT
TRBJ1-6	few	TRBV7-3	-	CASSLGHYNSPLHF	TGTGCCAGCAGCTTAGGACACTATAATTCACCCCTCCACTTT
TRBJ2-3	once	TRBV18	TRBD1	CASSRDRNTDTQYF	TGTGCCAGCTCACGGGACAGGAACACAGATACGCAGTATTTT
TRBJ2-1	-	TRBV29-1	-	CSVGPEHEQFF	TGCAGCGTTGGACCGGAGCATGAGCAGTTCTTC
TRBJ1-1	-	TRBV6-5	TRBD1	CASRRIDRVGTEAFF	TGTGCCAGCAGACGGATTGACAGGGTAGGCACTGAAGCTTTCTTT
TRBJ1-1	-	TRBV5-1	-	CASSLAGDEAFF	TGCGCCAGCAGCTTGGCAGGGGATGAAGCTTTCTTT
TRBJ1-1	-	TRBV6-2/TRBV6-3	TRBD1	CASSNTGGTEAFF	TGTGCCAGCAGCAACACAGGGGGCACTGAAGCTTTCTTT
TRBJ1-1	-	TRBV12-3/TRBV12-4	-	CASRYGTFDTFF	TGTGCCAGCAGATACGGGACATTCGACACTTTCTTT
TRBJ2-7	few	TRBV7-2	-	CASSLGAGSTYEQYF	TGTGCCAGCAGCTTAGGGGCGGGTTCTACCTACGAGCAGTACTTC
TRBJ2-1	-	TRBV10-3	-	CAIKSSSGPYNEQFF	TGTGCCATCAAATCGTCCAGCGGGCCATACAATGAGCAGTTCTTC
TRBJ1-2	-	TRBV18	-	CASSPSRDYGYTF	TGTGCCAGCTCACCAAGCAGGGACTATGGCTACACCTTC
TRBJ1-5	-	TRBV12-3/TRBV12-4	-	CASRQGRGQPQHF	TGTGCCAGCAGACAGGGACGGGGTCAGCCCCAGCATTTT
TRBJ2-7	-	TRBV6-5	-	CASKRGLESYEQYF	TGTGCCAGCAAAAGGGGACTCGAATCCTACGAGCAGTACTTC
TRBJ2-1	-	TRBV12-3/TRBV12-4	-	CASSLGQHREQFF	TGTGCCAGCAGTTTGGGGCAGCACCGGGAGCAGTTCTTC
TRBJ2-3	-	TRBV29-1	TRBD2	CSVPTGTSPTDTQYF	TGCAGCGTCCCCACGGGGACTAGCCCCACAGATACGCAGTATTTT
TRBJ2-6	-	TRBV5-1	TRBD1	CASSSTGYYSGANVLTF	TGCGCCAGCAGCTCGACAGGGTATTATTCTGGGGCCAACGTCCTGACTTTC
TRBJ1-3	once	TRBV15	TRBD1	CATSGYRQGIKNTIYF	TGTGCCACCAGCGGATATCGACAGGGCATTAAGAACACCATATATTTT
TRBJ1-6	-	TRBV15	TRBD1	CATSRDMTGASYSPLHF	TGTGCCACCAGCAGAGACATGACAGGGGCGAGTTATTCACCCCTCCACTTT
TRBJ2-4	once	TRBV19	-	CASEKEGVNIQYF	TGTGCCAGTGAGAAAGAGGGGGTGAACATTCAGTACTTC
TRBJ1-4	-	TRBV5-4	-	CASSSDTTNEKLFF	TGTGCCAGCAGCTCAGATACAACTAATGAAAAACTGTTTTTT
TRBJ1-4	-	TRBV4-3	-	CASSQDRGLATNEKLFF	TGCGCCAGCAGCCAAGACAGGGGCTTAGCAACTAATGAAAAACTGTTTTTT
TRBJ1-2	few	TRBV19	-	CASSGRMNNYGYTF	TGTGCCAGTAGTGGCCGAATGAATAACTATGGCTACACCTTC
TRBJ1-2	-	TRBV6-1	-	CASSGRTDNSYGRAYTF	TGTGCCAGCAGTGGAAGGACTGACAACTCCTATGGTCGGGCCTACACCTTC
TRBJ2-3	-	TRBV10-1	TRBD1	CASSEAGGSTDTQYF	TGCGCCAGCAGTGAGGCAGGGGGCAGCACAGATACGCAGTATTTT